These T cell receptor beta chains were read from a single sample in a study of blood T cells in healthy people across ages. TCRdb fed the 5' RACE reads into MiXCR, producing one record per CDR3 protein. The table records about 1,400,000 distinct CDR3 sequences, about 40% of them present only once. Sequenced: blood. The receptors were gathered from a woman aged 18-29 years in good health. Both conserved end residues are trimmed from each CDR3. Not every row has a clone size; where given, it reads once, few, many or a size class.

cdr3_length,clone_size,j_call,v_call,cdr3_aa
14,few,TRBJ2-3,TRBV28,ASSLFEEMPPATQY
12,.,.,TRBV18,ASSPRQGLGEQY
11,few,.,TRBV27,ASELARSYEQY
12,.,TRBJ1-2,TRBV7-9,ASTSTGIIYGYT
12,once,TRBJ2-7,TRBV18,ASSPPAGATEQY
9,.,.,TRBV12-3/TRBV12-4,ASTPGDEQY
16,.,TRBJ2-2,TRBV7-8,ASSFRPSGRANTGELF
10,few,TRBJ1-2,TRBV25-1,ATHQGPRGYT
10,.,TRBJ1-4,TRBV29-1,SVVGQNEKLF
13,few,TRBJ1-2,TRBV4-2,ASSQDSLSNYGYT
12,.,TRBJ1-2,TRBV20-1,SAKFNRGGAGYT
11,few,.,TRBV20-1,SAFRDRGDEQY
12,.,TRBJ2-4,TRBV12-3/TRBV12-4,ASRATEAKNIQY
14,.,TRBJ2-1,TRBV3-1,ASSQEDRGRGSEQF
11,.,TRBJ1-6,TRBV29-1,SVDVRPVSPLH
12,.,TRBJ1-1,TRBV20-1,SALRTGGWTEAF
11,.,TRBJ2-7,TRBV12-3/TRBV12-4,ASSFTRGYEQY
14,.,TRBJ2-1,TRBV10-3,AISESRGGGGDEQF
13,few,TRBJ2-5,TRBV3-1,ASSQDPAYQETQY
12,.,TRBJ2-7,TRBV18,ASSPEAGAYEQY
12,.,TRBJ2-3,TRBV28,ASRGTGPPDTQY
13,.,.,TRBV20-1,SAGDSQTLSYEQY
15,few,TRBJ2-7,TRBV4-1,ASSLRIGTEISYEQY
10,.,TRBJ1-2,TRBV2,ASNEGYGGYT
17,.,TRBJ2-3,TRBV7-9,ASSEVASGRTRATDTQY
18,.,TRBJ2-5,TRBV6-2/TRBV6-3,ASSYPQASGRARVQETQY
13,.,TRBJ2-3,TRBV11-3,ASSLAPTSTDTQY
12,few,TRBJ1-5,TRBV12-3/TRBV12-4,ASSLDRGVQPQH
11,few,TRBJ1-2,TRBV12-3/TRBV12-4,ASSTGVNYGYT
17,once,TRBJ2-6,TRBV7-9,ASSFRGQASSSGANVLT
11,.,TRBJ2-1,TRBV12-3/TRBV12-4,ASSLPDLNEQF
8,few,TRBJ2-7,TRBV20-1,SPRLGEQY
12,.,TRBJ1-5,TRBV18,ASSPIQNNQPQH
12,.,TRBJ1-4,TRBV27,ASSLSWANEKLF
10,.,TRBJ2-5,TRBV6-4,APERYQETQY
13,.,TRBJ2-1,TRBV6-5,ASSYGTSSYNEQF
16,few,TRBJ2-3,TRBV12-3/TRBV12-4,ASSFGGAPGPDADTQY
12,.,TRBJ2-7,TRBV27,ASKSAETRHEQY
13,.,TRBJ2-1,TRBV9,ASSLTGVTYNEQF
12,.,TRBJ1-1,TRBV20-1,SAPGGATNTEAF
11,many,TRBJ2-1,TRBV29-1,SVGREDVNEQF
9,.,TRBJ1-1,TRBV12-3/TRBV12-4,ASRGVFEAF
11,many,TRBJ2-1,TRBV14,ASSQRGLSEQF
13,.,TRBJ1-5,TRBV3-1,ASSQESLGNQPQH